A single T cell receptor beta chain is shown here with its context. The authors carried out high-throughput sequencing of TCR beta. They applied it to CD8+ and CD4+ T cells obtained from blood. Germline lookup yields CDR1 MNHNS and CDR2 SASEGT. This CDR3 has 11 amino acids. V lost 6 bases, J lost 11 bases, and 13 bases lay in between. The RNA input was 0.5 to 1 ug, and it was reverse transcribed with random hexamers. Amplification of the TCR beta CDR3 was carried out by immunoSEQ multiplex PCR, which spanned a total of 54 Vbeta and 13 Jbeta segments. MiXCR was run by TCRdb on the immunoSEQ multiplex PCR reads, yielding one entry per CDR3 protein. The data contain some 90,000 distinct CDR3 sequences, approximately 95% of them singletons. This specimen comes from a study of CD8 T cells in Susac syndrome.

The V and J genes are TRBV6-1 and TRBJ1-1; no clear D gene. This receptor was taken from a human donor in good health. Specimen: CD8+ T cells from PBMCs. In DNA, the CDR3 is TGTGCCAGCAGGAGGTCGTTTAGTGCTTTCTTT. Translated: CASRRSFSAFF.